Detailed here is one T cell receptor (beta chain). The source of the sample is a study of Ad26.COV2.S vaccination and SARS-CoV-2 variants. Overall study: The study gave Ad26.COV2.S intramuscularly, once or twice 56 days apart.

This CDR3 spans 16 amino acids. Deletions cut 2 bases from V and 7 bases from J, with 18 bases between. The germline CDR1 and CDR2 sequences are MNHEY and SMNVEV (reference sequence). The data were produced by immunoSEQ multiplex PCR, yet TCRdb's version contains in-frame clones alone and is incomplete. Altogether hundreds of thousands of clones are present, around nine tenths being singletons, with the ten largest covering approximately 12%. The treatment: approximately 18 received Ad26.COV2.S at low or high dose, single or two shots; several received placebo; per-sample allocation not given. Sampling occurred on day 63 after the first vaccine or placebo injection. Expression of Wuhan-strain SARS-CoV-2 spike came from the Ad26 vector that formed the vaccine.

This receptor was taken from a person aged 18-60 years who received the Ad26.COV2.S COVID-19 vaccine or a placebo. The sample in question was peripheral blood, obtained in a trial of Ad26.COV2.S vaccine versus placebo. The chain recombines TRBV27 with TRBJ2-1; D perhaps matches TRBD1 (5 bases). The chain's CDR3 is CASSLGADSVLNEQFF. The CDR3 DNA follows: TGTGCCAGCAGTTTAGGGGCAGACAGCGTTCTTAATGAGCAGTTCTTC.